Presented here are 13 T cell receptor beta chains from one specimen sequenced in a study of blood T cell repertoires in COVID-19. Profiling relied on immunoSEQ multiplex PCR, and the TCRdb table lists in-frame clones only, not all of them. The sample carries hundreds of thousands of clones, about 90% recorded once. Sequencing input: peripheral blood. These receptors were collected from a man aged 55-75 years with COVID-19, enrolled during active disease.

The V and J genes are TRBV18 and TRBJ2-6, with 7 nucleotides matching TRBD2. With V trimmed by 6 bases and J by 0 bases, 11 bases remained unmatched. The CDR3 is 18 residues long. In germline, CDR1 is KGHSH, CDR2 LQKENI. The CDR3 bases are TGTGCCAGCTCCCCTAGGGGAGGGCTGGGCTCTGGGGCCAACGTCCTGACTTTC. Protein product: CASSPRGGLGSGANVLTF.

The V call is TRBV12-2, the J call TRBJ2-7; no check of the table's D call, TRBD1, against the DNA was made. TRBV12-2 is listed as a pseudogene. This CDR3 spans 15 amino acids. The CDR3 is CASRTYRASPPEQYF. For the CDR3, the DNA is TGTGCAAGTCGCACTTACAGGGCCTCCCCTCCCGAGCAGTACTTC.

The genes are TRBV11-2 and TRBJ1-2, with D unresolved. V lost 5 bases, J lost 2 bases, and 9 bases lay in between. This CDR3 is 13 amino acids long. From germline, CDR1 is SGHAT and CDR2 FQNNGV. In nucleotides, the CDR3 is TGTGCCAGCAGCCCTAACCTCAACTATGGCTACACCTTC. Translated, it gives CASSPNLNYGYTF.

This sequence joins TRBV5-1 and TRBJ2-5; 13 bases are a match to TRBD2. Germline V gives CDR1 SGHRS, CDR2 YFSETQ. Trimming took 0 bases from V and 1 from J; bases not matched to a gene: 3. The CDR3 runs to 17 residues. This CDR3 reads CASSLAGTSGAQETQYF. The CDR3 nucleotides read TGCGCCAGCAGCTTGGCCGGGACTAGCGGGGCCCAAGAGACCCAGTACTTC.

J is TRBJ1-5 and V is TRBV29-1, with D possibly TRBD1 on 5 matching bases. Germline values: CDR1 SQVTM, CDR2 ANQGSEA. V was trimmed by 6 bases and J by 3 bases, leaving 12 bases between them. This CDR3 region has 13 residues. This CDR3 is CSVTDSDNQPQHF. The CDR3 DNA follows: TGCAGCGTCACCGACAGTGACAATCAGCCCCAGCATTTT.

Concerning this clone: At one boundary the junction diverges from the germline segment, which might be a read error. The chain employs TRBV19 and TRBJ2-5; tentatively, D is TRBD2 (7 bases). The CDR3 totals 13 residues. Looked up from germline, CDR1 is LNHDA and CDR2 is SQIVND (reference sequence). CDR3 residues: CASSILGGGVTHF. In DNA, the CDR3 is TGTGCCAGTAGTATTCTAGGAGGGGGGGTGACCCACTTC.

The V call is TRBV4-2, the J call TRBJ2-7; 7 positions agree with TRBD2. Trimming removed 2 bases from V and 0 bases from J; junction bases left unmatched: 4. Germline-derived CDR1 and CDR2 are LGHNA and YNFKEQ. The CDR3 contains 15 residues. The CDR3 nucleotides are TGTGCCAGCAGCCAACCTAGCGGACTCTCCTACGAGCAGTACTTC. Its translation: CASSQPSGLSYEQYF.

The V and J genes are TRBV2 and TRBJ2-1; 7 bases agree with TRBD2. CDR3 length: 14 amino acids. After removal of 4 bases from V and 5 bases from J, the junction contained 5 bases not matched to a gene. Germline V gives CDR1 SNHLY, CDR2 FYNNEI. CDR3 sequence (DNA): TGTGCCAGCAGTGGGCGGGGGAACGACAATGAGCAGTTCTTC. Protein product: CASSGRGNDNEQFF.

A single count supports this clone. The DNA for the CDR3 is TGTGCCAGCAGCCGCGGACAGGGTAGAAACACCATATATTTT. It encodes CASSRGQGRNTIYF. V and J are TRBV28 and TRBJ1-3; 8 nucleotides agree with TRBD1. The CDR3 runs 14 residues. J was trimmed by 5 bases and V by 6 bases; bases with no gene match: 6. Germline CDR1 and CDR2: MDHEN and SYDVKM. The full variable domain, completed using reference TRBV28 and TRBJ1-3, is DVKVTQSSRYLVKRTGEKVFLECVQDMDHENMFWYRQDPGLGLRLIYFSYDVKMKEKGDIPEGYSVSREKKERFSLILESASTNQTSMYLCASSRGQGRNTIYFGEGSWLTVV.

The CDR3 is CASSPTDPRGNSPLHF. DNA of the CDR3: TGTGCCAGCAGCCCCACGGACCCACGGGGAAATTCACCCCTCCACTTT. The rearrangement uses TRBV7-6 and TRBJ1-6; D is unresolved. This CDR3 is 16 amino acids long. Trimming removed 5 bases from V and 7 bases from J, with 18 bases in between. The germline CDR1 and CDR2 sequences are SGHVS and FNYEAQ. Together with reference TRBV7-6 and TRBJ1-6, the CDR3 gives the full variable domain: GAGVSQSPRYKVTKRGQDVALRCDPISGHVSLYWYRQALGQGPEFLTYFNYEAQQDKSGLPNDRFSAERPEGSISTLTIQRTEQRDSAMYRCASSPTDPRGNSPLHFGNGTRLTVT.

The rearrangement uses TRBV28 and TRBJ2-4; D is possibly TRBD2 (7 bases). CDR1 is MDHEN and CDR2 is SYDVKM in the germline V gene. The CDR3 is 16 residues long. V was trimmed by 4 bases and J by 0 bases, leaving 13 bases between them. CDR3 in DNA: TGTGCCAGCAGTTCTGGGGGGGCCTTAGCCAAAAACATTCAGTACTTC. Translating gives CASSSGGALAKNIQYF.

This chain links TRBV9 with TRBJ1-1; D uncertain. Germline values: CDR1 SGDLS, CDR2 YYNGEE. The V end was cut by 3 bases, the J end by 0 bases, with 9 bases between. The CDR3 loop spans 14 amino acids. CDR3 sequence (DNA): TGTGCCAGCAGCGATAACGGGTTGAACACTGAAGCTTTCTTT. Translation: CASSDNGLNTEAFF.

The rearrangement uses TRBV9 and TRBJ2-6; unclear D gene. Trimming shortened V by 0 bases and J by 0 bases, and 7 bases separated the two germline ends. Germline V gene sequence: CDR1 SGDLS, CDR2 YYNGEE. The CDR3 is made up of 16 amino acids. The CDR3 sequence: CASSVEEDSGANVLTF. In nucleotides, the CDR3 is TGTGCCAGCAGCGTAGAAGAGGACTCTGGGGCCAACGTCCTGACTTTC. The full variable domain, in which reference TRBV9 and TRBJ2-6 provide the parts outside the CDR3, is DSGVTQTPKHLITATGQRVTLRCSPRSGDLSVYWYQQSLDQGLQFLIQYYNGEERAKGNILERFSAQQFPDLHSELNLSSLELGDSALYFCASSVEEDSGANVLTFGAGSRLTVL.